The 8 T cell receptor beta chains given below trace back to one sample, sequenced in a study of cytomegalovirus exposure and HLA in healthy donors. Primers: 60 Vbeta forward and 13 Jbeta reverse. Profiling relied on immunoSEQ multiplex PCR, and the TCRdb table lists in-frame clones only, not all of them. The profile shows 200,000 to 250,000 clones, approximately 80% of them singletons. Material: PBMCs. These TCRs come from a woman between 35 and 50 years old in good health and CMV-seronegative.

This clone was seen a handful of times. The chain recombines TRBV6-5 with TRBJ1-4; no clear D. This CDR3 comprises 14 residues. V was shortened by 2 bases and J by 7 bases, with 11 bases between the two germline ends. CDR1 and CDR2 from the germline V gene are MNHEY and SVGAGI. CDR3 sequence (DNA): TGTGCCAGCAGTTACAATGGTGTTAGTGAAAAACTGTTTTTT. Amino acids: CASSYNGVSEKLFF.

This clone was counted a few times. V gene TRBV7-9 combines with J gene TRBJ1-5; D may be TRBD1 (5 bases). CDR1 and CDR2 (germline): SEHNR, FQNEAQ (reference sequence). Trimming cost V 4 bases and J 2 bases, with 9 bases left between them. This CDR3 comprises 14 residues. Here the CDR3 reads CASSSGHRNQPQHF. Written as DNA, the CDR3 is TGTGCCAGCAGCTCAGGACACCGCAATCAGCCCCAGCATTTT.

V usage is TRBV27 and J usage is TRBJ1-6; D unclear. The germline CDR1 and CDR2 sequences are MNHEY and SMNVEV (reference sequence). V was clipped by 4 bases and J by 0 bases, with 7 bases between them. CDR3 length: 15 amino acids. The CDR3 loop reads CASSSRSSYNSPLHF. DNA for the CDR3: TGTGCCAGCAGTTCCAGAAGCTCCTATAATTCACCCCTCCACTTT.

This sequence joins TRBV11-2 and TRBJ1-6; TRBD1 agrees at 7 bases. This CDR3 comprises 15 residues. Germline V gene sequence: CDR1 SGHAT, CDR2 FQNNGV. After removal of 2 bases from V and 5 bases from J, the junction contained 3 bases not matched to a gene. The DNA for the CDR3 is TGTGCCAGCAGCTTACGGGACAGCAATAATTCACCCCTCCACTTT. This sequence encodes CASSLRDSNNSPLHF.

The V gene is TRBV5-4, the J gene TRBJ2-7, with D uncertain. CDR1 and CDR2 from the germline V gene are SGHNT and YYREEE (reference sequence). The V gene lost 4 bases and the J gene lost 2 bases, with 7 bases spanning the gap. This CDR3 is built from 12 residues. The CDR3: CASSIRTYEQYF. As DNA, the CDR3 is TGTGCCAGCAGCATCAGGACCTACGAGCAGTACTTC.

This chain uses TRBV6-5 with TRBJ1-2; D not resolved. V lost 4 bases and J 8 bases, leaving 20 bases between the germline ends. The CDR3 runs to 15 residues. The germline V gene encodes CDR1 MNHEY and CDR2 SVGAGI. In DNA, the CDR3 is TGTGCCAGCAGTTCGCCTCGGGGAGGAAGAGAAGGCTACACCTTC. Encoded protein: CASSSPRGGREGYTF.

The chain employs TRBV11-3 and TRBJ2-7; TRBD1 is a possible D gene (6 bases). Germline CDR1 SGHNT, CDR2 YENEEA. This CDR3 spans 14 amino acids. V lost 5 bases and J 3 bases, leaving 14 bases between the germline ends. CDR3 loop: CASSHAGERYEQYF. CDR3 coding DNA: TGTGCCAGCAGCCATGCAGGGGAACGCTACGAGCAGTACTTC.

The chain recombines TRBV10-2 with TRBJ2-7; 8 bases map to TRBD2. V shed 8 bases, J shed 3 bases, and the junction held 6 bases outside the gene matches. CDR1 is WSHSY, CDR2 SAAADI, per germline. The CDR3 has 13 amino acids. The CDR3 nucleotides are TGCGCCAGCGCGGGGGGATCCGGCTACGAGCAGTACTTC. It specifies CASAGGSGYEQYF.